The clone carrying this TCR beta chain was counted once. What it binds is not known. The entry originates in a study of T cells after posttransplantation cyclophosphamide. Broader study findings: Tissue-infiltrating T cells from skin or gut overlapped little with blood T cells.

Busulfan-fludarabine conditioning, marrow transplant, and cyclophosphamide on days +3 and +4 were administered. This CDR3 has 15 residues. Germline CDR1 is MDHEN and CDR2 is SYDVKM. V shed 6 bases, J shed 6 bases, and the junction held 12 bases outside the gene matches. Sequenced by immunoSEQ multiplex PCR; TCRdb stores in-frame clones only, minus some. This sample yields 9,500 to 14,000 clones, of which 90% to 95% are seen a single time; around 3.6% belongs to the top ten. This TCR came from a female patient in her 30s who received an allogeneic stem cell transplant from an unrelated donor, was CMV-positive, and had no GVHD. The graft donor may account for some of the T cells. The gene calls are TRBV28 and TRBJ2-3, with 7 nucleotides matching TRBD1. The sample here was PBMCs, taken after allogeneic stem cell transplant with posttransplant cyclophosphamide. CDR3 bases: TGTGCCAGCAGGGGACAGTGGCCGACTTGGGATACGCAGTATTTT. Translated, it gives CASRGQWPTWDTQYF.